These 26 T cell receptor beta chains were all obtained from the same sample, sequenced in a study of blood T cell repertoires in COVID-19. TCRdb's copy holds only in-frame clones and misses some; the assay was immunoSEQ multiplex PCR. The sample contains 30,000 to 40,000 clones, about 82% of which appear only once. The sequenced sample consisted of peripheral blood. The receptors originated from an elderly man with active or convalescent COVID-19.

The CDR3 sequence is CASSLLQGVSPLHF. CDR3 sequence (DNA): TGTGCCAGCAGTTTATTGCAGGGGGTTTCACCCCTCCACTTT. The chain uses TRBV27 and TRBJ1-6, with TRBD1 matching over 7 bases. The CDR3 is made up of 14 amino acids. In germline, CDR1 is MNHEY, CDR2 SMNVEV (reference sequence). After removal of 1 base from V and 9 bases from J, the junction contained 3 bases not matched to a gene.

The V call is TRBV5-1, the J call TRBJ2-5, with a weak D call TRBD1 (5 bases). The CDR3 is 16 amino acids. Germline CDR1 reads SGHRS; CDR2 reads YFSETQ. V lost 0 bases, J lost 0 bases, and 12 bases lay in between. The CDR3 region has the DNA TGCGCCAGCAGCTTGGCCCAGGGCAGAAACCAAGAGACCCAGTACTTC. Translated, it gives CASSLAQGRNQETQYF.

The V call is TRBV29-1, the J call TRBJ1-4, with D unresolved. Trimming pared 4 bases from V and 7 bases from J, leaving 10 bases between. This CDR3 contains 12 residues. Germline V gene data show CDR1 as SQVTM and CDR2 as ANQGSEA. CDR3 coding DNA: TGCAGCGTTGTAGACACGGGTGAAAAACTGTTTTTT. Amino acids: CSVVDTGEKLFF.

The V gene is TRBV19, the J gene TRBJ2-5, with D perhaps matching TRBD1 (5 bases). V was pared by 5 bases and J by 1 base, with 14 bases between. Germline V gene lookup returns CDR1 LNHDA and CDR2 SQIVND (reference sequence). The CDR3 is 15 amino acids. The CDR3 here is CASSATGTSQETQYF. The CDR3 coding sequence is TGTGCCAGTAGTGCAACAGGCACCTCCCAAGAGACCCAGTACTTC.

The chain couples TRBV12-3 or TRBV12-4 to TRBJ2-7; D uncertain. The CDR3 covers 12 residues. The V end was cut by 5 bases, the J end by 3 bases, with 8 bases between. CDR3 bases: TGTGCCAGCAGTGCAGTAATCTACGAGCAGTACTTC. Translated, it gives CASSAVIYEQYF.

This chain links TRBV9 with TRBJ1-6; TRBD1 aligns across 7 bases. The CDR3 is 15 amino acids. V lost 4 bases and J lost 6; bases outside the gene matches: 7. Germline-derived CDR1 and CDR2 are SGDLS and YYNGEE. Written as DNA, the CDR3 is TGTGCCAGCAGCCCAAGGACAGGATTTAATTCACCCCTCCACTTT. It translates to CASSPRTGFNSPLHF.

The gene calls are TRBV6-5 and TRBJ2-1, with TRBD1 as a possible D gene (6 bases). Per the germline V gene, CDR1 is MNHEY and CDR2 is SVGAGI. The length of the CDR3 is 14 residues. The ends were cut back, 0 bases at V and 10 bases at J, with 13 bases in the middle. For the CDR3, the DNA is TGTGCCAGCAGTTACTCGAGGGACATGGGAGAGCAGTTCTTC. It encodes CASSYSRDMGEQFF.

V gene TRBV5-8 combines with J gene TRBJ2-1; 7 nucleotides agree with TRBD2. Per the germline V gene, CDR1 is SGHTS and CDR2 is YDEGEE. The V and J ends lost 5 bases and 10 bases, in that order; junction bases with no gene match: 15. The length of the CDR3 is 15 residues. The CDR3, as DNA: TGTGCCAGCAGTGCCGGGACGGGAGGAGTTCAGGAGCAGTTCTTC. Its translation is CASSAGTGGVQEQFF. Together with reference TRBV5-8 and TRBJ2-1, the CDR3 gives the full variable domain: EAGVTQSPTHLIKTRGQQATLRCSPISGHTSVYWYQQALGLGLQFLLWYDEGEERNRGNFPPRFSGRQFPNYSSELNVNALELEDSALYLCASSAGTGGVQEQFFGPGTRLTVL.

The rearrangement joins TRBV5-6 to TRBJ1-2; D is uncertain. The CDR3 runs 13 residues. Trimming pared 4 bases from V and 7 bases from J, leaving 14 bases between. CDR1 and CDR2 (germline): SGHDT, YYEEEE. In nucleotides, the CDR3 is TGTGCCAGCAGCCGGCCGGGAACCGCTGGCTACACCTTC. Its translation is CASSRPGTAGYTF. Based on the CDR3 plus reference TRBV5-6 and TRBJ1-2, the full variable domain is DAGVTQSPTHLIKTRGQQVTLRCSPKSGHDTVSWYQQALGQGPQFIFQYYEEEERQRGNFPDRFSGHQFPNYSSELNVNALLLGDSALYLCASSRPGTAGYTFGSGTRLTVV.

V usage is TRBV5-1 and J usage is TRBJ2-7, with 9 nucleotides matching TRBD1. The CDR3 contains 15 residues. V was pared by 5 bases and J by 0 bases, with 6 bases of the junction left unmatched. Germline-derived CDR1 and CDR2 are SGHRS and YFSETQ. The CDR3 loop is CASRRTGASSYEQYF. The DNA for the CDR3 is TGCGCCAGCAGAAGGACAGGGGCGTCCTCCTACGAGCAGTACTTC.

V usage is TRBV5-1 and J usage is TRBJ2-7, with D tentatively TRBD1 (5 bases). Trimming pared 1 base from V and 1 base from J, leaving 9 bases between. This CDR3 has 14 amino acids. CDR1 is SGHRS, CDR2 YFSETQ, per germline. The CDR3 here is CASSLTRQSYEQYF. The DNA of the CDR3 is TGCGCCAGCAGCTTGACCCGACAGTCCTACGAGCAGTACTTC.

The chain joins TRBV7-8 to TRBJ2-3, with 10 bases matching TRBD1. With 4 bases clipped from V and 4 bases from J, the junction kept 5 bases outside the gene matches. The CDR3 totals 15 residues. Germline V gives CDR1 SGHVS, CDR2 FQNEAQ. CDR3 sequence: CASSSSTGGADTQYF. As DNA, the CDR3 is TGTGCCAGCAGCTCTTCGACAGGGGGCGCAGATACGCAGTATTTT.

In this sample, this clone turned up a few times. V is TRBV19 and J is TRBJ1-5, with TRBD1 as a possible D gene (6 bases). The CDR3 length is 12 residues. Deletions cut 6 bases from V and 7 bases from J, with 10 bases between. Germline CDR1 LNHDA, CDR2 SQIVND (reference sequence). CDR3 residues: CASSQGTQPQHF. The CDR3 region has the DNA TGTGCCAGTAGCCAGGGGACCCAGCCCCAGCATTTT.

V and J are TRBV7-8 and TRBJ2-3, with a possible D match to TRBD2 (6 bases). In germline, CDR1 is SGHVS, CDR2 FQNEAQ. Trimming shortened V by 0 bases and J by 6 bases, and 22 bases separated the two germline ends. The CDR3 consists of 18 residues. CDR3 residues: CASSLAESLRDWSDTQYF. The CDR3 bases are TGTGCCAGCAGCTTAGCGGAGAGCCTCCGGGACTGGTCCGATACGCAGTATTTT.

This clone was observed once. The rearrangement joins TRBV11-2 to TRBJ2-5; maybe TRBD1 (5 bases). The CDR3 sequence is 16 residues long. CDR1 is SGHAT, CDR2 FQNNGV, per germline. V was shortened by 4 bases and J by 3 bases, with 18 bases between the two germline ends. The CDR3, as DNA: TGTGCCAGCAGCTCGTGGCCCTTGAGCAGGGAAGAGACCCAGTACTTC. This gives the protein CASSSWPLSREETQYF.

The V and J genes are TRBV24-1 and TRBJ1-4, with D tentatively TRBD1 (5 bases). The CDR3 is 14 amino acids. Trimming cost V 5 bases and J 4 bases, with 10 bases left between them. Germline lookup yields CDR1 KGHDR and CDR2 SFDVKD. The CDR3 bases are TGTGCCACCAGTGGAAGGGGACTTAATGAAAAACTGTTTTTT. Its translation: CATSGRGLNEKLFF.

This clone was picked up a small number of times. This chain uses TRBV5-6 with TRBJ1-5; weak D call: TRBD1 (5 bases). Trimming took off 4 bases at V and 3 bases at J, with 17 bases between the two ends. The CDR3 is 16 residues long. Germline assignment: CDR1 SGHDT and CDR2 YYEEEE. As DNA, the CDR3 is TGTGCCAGCAGCAGAGGCGGGGGACGGAACAATCAGCCCCAGCATTTT. This gives the protein CASSRGGGRNNQPQHF.

The gene calls are TRBV28 and TRBJ2-7; D ambiguous. V was cut by 8 bases and J by 3 bases, with 8 bases left in between. This CDR3 contains 11 residues. Germline V lookup: CDR1 MDHEN, CDR2 SYDVKM. The CDR3 reads CASEKNYEQYF. The CDR3 region has the DNA TGTGCCAGCGAGAAGAACTACGAGCAGTACTTC.

This chain uses TRBV29-1 with TRBJ1-3; a possible D gene is TRBD1 (5 bases). Trimming shortened V by 6 bases and J by 0 bases, and 12 bases separated the two germline ends. This CDR3 is built from 14 residues. Looked up from germline, CDR1 is SQVTM and CDR2 is ANQGSEA. CDR3 in DNA: TGCAGCGTGTTGACAGTTTCCTCTGGAAACACCATATATTTT. It yields the protein CSVLTVSSGNTIYF.

This clone was seen once. The chain employs TRBV15 and TRBJ1-2; D unresolved. Trimming shortened V by 0 bases and J by 0 bases, and 11 bases separated the two germline ends. This CDR3 is 16 amino acids long. In germline, CDR1 is LNHNV, CDR2 YYDKDF (reference sequence). In DNA, the CDR3 is TGTGCCACCAGCAGAGATGGAGGGCTCCCTAACTATGGCTACACCTTC. It is translated as CATSRDGGLPNYGYTF. Full variable domain (remainder filled in from reference TRBV15 and TRBJ1-2): DAMVIQNPRYQVTQFGKPVTLSCSQTLNHNVMYWYQQKSSQAPKLLFHYYDKDFNNEADTPDNFQSRRPNTSFCFLDIRSPGLGDTAMYLCATSRDGGLPNYGYTFGSGTRLTVV.

This chain connects TRBV25-1 to TRBJ2-3, with TRBD2 as a possible D gene (7 bases). The ends were cut back, 2 bases at V and 3 bases at J, with 12 bases in the middle. The germline V gene encodes CDR1 MGHDK and CDR2 SYGVNS. The CDR3 is 15 residues long. This CDR3 is CASSEVGGRTDTQYF. CDR3 sequence (DNA): TGTGCCAGCAGTGAAGTGGGGGGGCGGACAGATACGCAGTATTTT.

V and J are TRBV29-1 and TRBJ1-2, with unresolved D. V was clipped by 3 bases and J by 4 bases, with 6 bases between them. Germline V gene sequence: CDR1 SQVTM, CDR2 ANQGSEA. This CDR3 has 11 residues. The CDR3 here is CSVDGGYGYTF. The CDR3 DNA reads as TGCAGCGTTGACGGAGGCTATGGCTACACCTTC.

This clone was seen a handful of times. The chain couples TRBV5-1 to TRBJ2-5, with D possibly being TRBD2 (5 bases). The germline V and J ends were trimmed by 0 bases and 2 bases, with 11 bases remaining between them. The CDR3 loop spans 15 amino acids. Looked up from germline, CDR1 is SGHRS and CDR2 is YFSETQ. CDR3 DNA: TGCGCCAGCAGCTTGGGACAACGAGGGCAAGAGACCCAGTACTTC. Its protein product is CASSLGQRGQETQYF.

The V and J genes are TRBV19 and TRBJ1-5, with TRBD1 matching over 11 bases. The V gene's germline CDR1 is LNHDA and CDR2 SQIVND (reference sequence). The junction had 9 bases not matched to a gene; V was cut back by 10 bases and J by 4 bases. The CDR3 extends over 15 amino acids. CDR3 sequence reads: CATDQGQGENQPQHF. CDR3 sequence (DNA): TGTGCCACCGATCAGGGACAGGGGGAAAATCAGCCCCAGCATTTT. Looking up the rest from reference TRBV19 and TRBJ1-5 gives the full variable domain: DGGITQSPKYLFRKEGQNVTLSCEQNLNHDAMYWYRQDPGQGLRLIYYSQIVNDFQKGDIAEGYSVSREKKESFPLTVTSAQKNPTAFYLCATDQGQGENQPQHFGDGTRLSIL.

The rearrangement joins TRBV28 to TRBJ2-5; unclear D gene. CDR1 and CDR2 from the germline V gene are MDHEN and SYDVKM. The CDR3 has 14 amino acids. Trimming removed 5 bases from V and 4 bases from J, with 14 bases in between. Written as DNA, the CDR3 is TGTGCCAGCAGTCGTAGACAAAATCGAGAGACCCAGTACTTC. Protein product: CASSRRQNRETQYF.

The chain links TRBV19 to TRBJ2-4, with 9 nucleotides matching TRBD2. The CDR3 is 16 residues long. The V gene's germline CDR1 is LNHDA and CDR2 SQIVND (reference sequence). V lost 7 bases and J lost 8; bases outside the gene matches: 15. The CDR3: CASTPGGASGKDIQYF. The CDR3 coding sequence is TGTGCCAGTACCCCAGGCGGGGCTAGCGGGAAGGACATTCAGTACTTC. Full variable domain (outside the CDR3, taken from reference TRBV19 and TRBJ2-4): DGGITQSPKYLFRKEGQNVTLSCEQNLNHDAMYWYRQDPGQGLRLIYYSQIVNDFQKGDIAEGYSVSREKKESFPLTVTSAQKNPTAFYLCASTPGGASGKDIQYFGAGTRLSVL.